This is a list of T cell receptor beta chains from one sample in a study of OX40 agonist ivuxolimab in advanced cancers. The method was immunoSEQ multiplex PCR; TCRdb's version includes in-frame clones alone and lacks a portion of them. The sample has about 48,000 clones; about four fifths are singletons. Material: CD4+ or CD8+ T cells sorted from blood, obtained in a trial of the OX40 agonist ivuxolimab. Source of these receptors: an adult with an advanced solid tumor such as melanoma, head and neck, liver or kidney cancer. Both conserved end residues are part of each CDR3. A row's size may be missing; if present it is once, few, many or a size class.

V gene,J gene,clone size,CDR3 protein
TRBV5-1,TRBJ2-5,NA,CASSLGGAEQETQYF
TRBV5-1,TRBJ2-3,NA,CASSVSGSDTQYF
TRBV9,TRBJ1-6,NA,CASSAKDTGANNSPLHF
TRBV9,TRBJ2-5,NA,CASSVDGQFGETQYF
TRBV19,TRBJ1-1,NA,CASRPQGAAAEAFF
TRBV30,TRBJ2-7,NA,CAWGTYEQYF
TRBV5-1,TRBJ1-3,NA,CASNSGPGNTIYF
TRBV19,TRBJ1-5,NA,CASSGDRGGAVQPQHF
TRBV7-3,TRBJ2-1,NA,CASSRLAATYNEQFF
TRBV18,TRBJ1-1,NA,CASSPYQGPWENTEAFF
TRBV5-4,TRBJ1-2,once,CASSSPTGQVYGYTF